The subject of this entry is one T cell receptor (beta chain). Its antigen is currently unknown. CD8+ and CD4+ T cells circulating in blood were sequenced for TCR beta. Roughly 0.5 to 1 ug RNA was reverse transcribed with random hexamers. An immunoSEQ multiplex PCR amplified TCR beta CDR3 over 54 Vbeta and 13 Jbeta. TCRdb itself ran the immunoSEQ multiplex PCR reads through MiXCR, one entry per CDR3 protein. This sample has some 260,000 distinct CDR3 sequences, with 80% to 90% found just once. The CDR3 has 16 amino acids. The V gene lost 6 bases and the J gene lost 2 bases, with 19 bases spanning the gap. Germline V lookup: CDR1 MNHNS, CDR2 SASEGT. The source of the sample is a study of CD8 T cells in Susac syndrome. General study results and limits: In its TCR sequencing and HLA analysis, the study acknowledged that the number of individuals was relatively small.

The rearrangement links TRBV6-1 to TRBJ1-2, with a possible D match to TRBD1 (5 bases). The sequence derives from a human donor with multiple sclerosis. The sequencing sample was made of CD8+ T cells from PBMCs. The CDR3 DNA sequence: TGTGCCAGCAGAGAGACAGAGTCCTTCCTCAACTATGGCTACACCTTC. Translation gives CASRETESFLNYGYTF.